This T cell receptor beta chain emerged from a study of T-cell memory formation after mild COVID-19. Study observations and caveats: From day 15 to 85, contracting clones were balanced between CD4 and CD8, whereas later expanders leaned toward CD4+. Cross-reactive memory seemingly joined, as some responding clones were found in pre-infection memory. For second-wave clones that peaked at day 37, SARS-CoV-2 specificity went unverified.

Barcoded TCR alpha and TCR beta cDNA libraries with UMIs came from 5'RACE using constant-segment primers. TCRdb independently ran MiXCR on the 5' RACE reads; one entry per CDR3 protein. The profile shows tens of thousands of distinct CDR3 sequences, around 9.7% of them singletons. On this clonotype: The antigen remains unidentified.

Germline V gene sequence: CDR1 LGHDT, CDR2 YNNKEL (reference sequence). Trimming removed 4 bases at V and 6 bases at J, with 16 bases between. The CDR3 spans 16 residues. This clonotype was sampled from an adult woman who had mild COVID-19 (a few samples of this study predate the infection). Cell type and time point are not known. The sequenced sample was PBMCs or a T cell subset sorted from them (not recorded which). The genes are TRBV3-1 and TRBJ1-6; D might be TRBD1 (6 bases). CDR3 coding DNA: TGTGCCAGCAGCCCCAGAGGGGGAGGAAGTAATTCACCCCTCCACTTT. As protein: CASSPRGGGSNSPLHF.